This T cell receptor beta chain comes out of a study of blood T cell repertoires in COVID-19 (dated by TCRdb to the early 2020s). Context from the whole study: Collaborator samples came from the United States, Italy and Spain and covered acute and convalescent phases of COVID-19. The dataset comprised deeply sampled blood TCRbeta repertoires from subjects exposed to, actively infected with, or recovered from COVID-19. The repertoires were made available in a free public database intended to serve as a resource for research on the immune response to SARS-CoV-2. The samples were drawn from the first 160 participants of the ongoing ImmuneRACE study and from 1,200 or so subjects provided by 6 global collaborators. Nearly every sample came with metadata listing a de-identified subject ID, COVID-19 status, age in years and sex. HLA class I and class II types, where available, came from metadata supplied by the sample provider rather than from assay-based typing. The prospective study material was composed of cDNA or gDNA derived from T cells, B-cell-depleted T cells, or PBMCs.

V lost 3 bases and J lost 5 bases; the stretch between them is 11 bases long. The germline V gene (reference sequence) specifies DFQATT as CDR1 and SNEGSKA as CDR2. The CDR3 covers 13 residues, taking in both the cysteine and the phenylalanine. Only CDR3 DNA remains: 39 bases, in frame from the first base. One collaborating source in Seattle enrolled patients while the patients were actively infected and followed the patients over time throughout the course of disease. The collaborating institutions used their own protocols to collect whole blood in K2EDTA tubes. For TCRbeta analysis, collaborators shipped samples in one of three forms: frozen whole blood, isolated PBMCs, or DNA extracted from either of those sample types. Broader findings and caveats from the paper: The quantity of clinical and demographic metadata differed by source and by participant and was supplied without curation.

For this clone: It lacks a known antigen. No base-level quality is on record; no much larger clone is a single base apart.

TCRbeta CDR3 regions were amplified from genomic DNA by means of the immunoSEQ Assay, a bias-controlled multiplex PCR. In the authors' own workflow: Within the assay, amplification of reference gene primers was used to estimate how many nucleated cells each sample contained. To quantify the absolute abundance of each unique TCRbeta CDR3 rearrangement, sequence reads were collapsed and filtered. Productive Simpson clonality was computed per sample as the square root of Simpson's diversity index over productive rearrangements. The source is immuneACCESS, and TCRdb retained only in-frame sequences with V and J called. Part of the clones is not carried over; for the studies checked, unresolved V genes explain less than half of this, and the remainder is unexplained. V, J and clone size reflect that table, while D and trimming were determined from the DNA. Within this sample are some 170,000 clones, with 85% to 90% of them counted one time only. The ten largest clonotypes hold 12% of the sample.

This clonotype was sampled from a woman in her 70s with COVID-19, enrolled during active disease. The sample consisted of peripheral blood. The rearranged segments are TRBV20-1 and TRBJ1-5; no D gene is confidently identified. This receptor has the CDR3 CSASGQIDQPQHF. The nucleotide sequence is TGCAGTGCTAGTGGGCAGATCGATCAGCCCCAGCATTTT.